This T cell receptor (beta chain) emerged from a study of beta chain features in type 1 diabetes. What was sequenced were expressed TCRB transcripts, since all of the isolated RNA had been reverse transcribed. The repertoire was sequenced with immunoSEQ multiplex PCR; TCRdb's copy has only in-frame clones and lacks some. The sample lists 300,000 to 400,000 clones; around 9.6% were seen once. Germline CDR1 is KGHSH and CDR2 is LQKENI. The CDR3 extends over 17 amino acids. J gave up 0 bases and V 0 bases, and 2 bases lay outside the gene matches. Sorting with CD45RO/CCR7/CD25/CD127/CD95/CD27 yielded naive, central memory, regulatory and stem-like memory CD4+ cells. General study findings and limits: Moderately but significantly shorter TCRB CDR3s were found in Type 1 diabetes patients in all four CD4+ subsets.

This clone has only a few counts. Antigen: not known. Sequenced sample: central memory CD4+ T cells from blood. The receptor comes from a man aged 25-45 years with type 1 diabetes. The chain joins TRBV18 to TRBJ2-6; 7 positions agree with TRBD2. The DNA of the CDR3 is TGTGCCAGCTCACCACCGGGGGAGGGCTCTGGGGCCAACGTCCTGACTTTC. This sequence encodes CASSPPGEGSGANVLTF.